The T cell receptor (beta chain) described here comes from a study of PD-1 and CTLA-4 blockade in melanoma. Generated by immunoSEQ multiplex PCR, the TCRdb table keeps only in-frame clones and is missing some. The table lists roughly 11,000 clones, roughly 82% of them singletons. This TCR derives from a human donor with melanoma. The starting material was CD8+ T cells from peripheral blood, obtained from a patient given anti-PD-1 treatment.

CDR3 amino acids: CASRERGQGETQYF. The CDR3 DNA sequence: TGTGCCAGCAGGGAGAGGGGACAGGGAGAGACCCAGTACTTC. This chain connects TRBV11-3 to TRBJ2-5; TRBD1 matches 9 bases. This CDR3 spans 14 amino acids. Germline loops: CDR1 SGHNT, CDR2 YENEEA. The V gene end was trimmed by 6 bases and the J gene end by 4 bases; junction bases not matched to a gene: 6.